A selection of T cell receptor beta chains follows, all from one sample in a study of response to subunit inactivated influenza vaccine. TCRdb fed the RT-PCR reads into MiXCR, producing one record per CDR3 protein. The sample includes more than 600,000 distinct CDR3 sequences, around 18% of them seen just once. Source: PBMCs from blood, taken 5 days after vaccination. The source of these receptors is a man in his fifties or sixties who received an inactivated influenza vaccine. CDR3s include the opening cysteine and the closing phenylalanine or tryptophan. D genes are given only for firm matches. For some rows the clone size is stated as once, few or many, or as a class when expanded; others skip it.

D gene	V gene	clone size	J gene	CDR3 protein	CDR3 DNA
-	TRBV11-2	few	TRBJ1-1	CASSSYRGGIMNTEAFF	TGTGCCAGCAGCTCATACCGGGGGGGGATAATGAACACTGAAGCTTTCTTT
-	TRBV9	-	TRBJ2-1	CASSVGPIPRDEQFF	TGTGCCAGCAGCGTCGGGCCCATCCCACGGGATGAGCAGTTCTTC
TRBD1	TRBV7-9	-	TRBJ1-1	CASSVEGQINTEAFF	TGTGCCAGCAGCGTAGAGGGACAGATAAACACTGAAGCTTTCTTT
-	TRBV10-3	-	TRBJ2-2	CAISESTRSGELFF	TGTGCCATCAGTGAGTCGACCAGGTCCGGGGAGCTGTTTTTT
TRBD2	TRBV20-1	-	TRBJ2-7	CSARDRLAGDYEQYF	TGCAGTGCTAGAGACCGACTAGCGGGTGATTACGAGCAGTACTTC
-	TRBV20-1	few	TRBJ1-6	CSAREAGHGSNSPLHF	TGCAGTGCTAGAGAAGCAGGGCATGGATCCAATTCACCCCTCCACTTT
TRBD2	TRBV7-9	many	TRBJ2-7	CASSSGTSSYEQYF	TGTGCCAGCAGCTCCGGGACTAGTTCCTACGAGCAGTACTTC
-	TRBV28	few	TRBJ1-2	CASSPAGDSYGYTF	TGTGCCAGCAGTCCGGCCGGCGACAGCTATGGCTACACCTTC
TRBD1	TRBV12-3/TRBV12-4	few	TRBJ1-3	CASSRGQSSGNTIYF	TGTGCCAGCAGTAGGGGACAGAGCTCTGGAAACACCATATATTTT
TRBD1	TRBV28	few	TRBJ2-2	CASDTLEGARTGELFF	TGTGCCAGCGACACCCTCGAGGGGGCACGGACCGGGGAGCTGTTTTTT
-	TRBV29-1	-	TRBJ1-1	CSVESLGTEAFF	TGCAGCGTTGAAAGCCTCGGCACTGAAGCTTTCTTT
-	TRBV28	few	TRBJ1-5	CASRPGGNQPQHF	TGTGCCAGCAGGCCCGGGGGCAATCAGCCCCAGCATTTT
TRBD2	TRBV24-1	-	TRBJ2-4	CATSDPGASGQNIQYF	TGTGCCACCAGTGACCCGGGAGCTAGCGGCCAAAACATTCAGTACTTC
-	TRBV4-3	few	TRBJ2-3	CASSQALGLRTDTQYF	TGCGCCAGCAGCCAAGCACTAGGGCTGCGCACAGATACGCAGTATTTT
-	TRBV2	few	TRBJ2-1	CASSESSAPNYWEQFF	TGTGCCAGCAGTGAGTCGTCTGCCCCGAATTACTGGGAGCAGTTCTTC
-	TRBV12-3/TRBV12-4	many	TRBJ2-7	CASSLTSYYEQYF	TGTGCCAGCAGTTTAACTTCGTACTACGAGCAGTACTTC
-	TRBV9	few	TRBJ2-2	CASSVAWRATGELFF	TGTGCCAGCAGCGTAGCTTGGAGGGCAACCGGGGAGCTGTTTTTT
-	TRBV5-1	few	TRBJ2-1	CASSLMHHRDEQFF	TGCGCCAGCAGCTTGATGCACCACCGAGATGAGCAGTTCTTC
TRBD2	TRBV4-3	-	TRBJ2-7	CASSQGRLAGAYEQYF	TGCGCCAGCAGCCAGGGCCGACTAGCGGGGGCCTACGAGCAGTACTTC
-	TRBV18	-	TRBJ2-2	CASSPPYGELFF	TGTGCCAGCTCACCACCTTACGGGGAGCTGTTTTTT
-	TRBV5-1	-	TRBJ1-1	CASSLEVLTEAFF	TGCGCCAGCAGCTTGGAAGTATTGACTGAAGCTTTCTTT
TRBD2	TRBV4-2	-	TRBJ2-5	CASSQDRASGSGETQYF	TGTGCCAGCAGCCAAGATAGGGCTAGCGGGAGTGGAGAGACCCAGTACTTC
TRBD1	TRBV9	few	TRBJ2-1	CASRAGTGAGEQFF	TGTGCCAGCAGAGCCGGGACAGGGGCTGGTGAGCAGTTCTTC
-	TRBV20-1	-	TRBJ2-7	CSARDKRISILSSYEQYF	TGCAGTGCTAGAGATAAGCGCATATCCATACTAAGCTCCTACGAGCAGTACTTC
-	TRBV12-3/TRBV12-4	-	TRBJ2-2	CASSLVVWELFF	TGTGCCAGCAGTTTGGTTGTGTGGGAGCTGTTTTTT
-	TRBV7-6	-	TRBJ2-7	CASSSSIGVFHEQYF	TGTGCCAGCAGCTCATCCATAGGGGTGTTTCACGAGCAGTACTTC
-	TRBV10-3	-	TRBJ2-1	CAISGASYNEQFF	TGTGCCATCAGCGGGGCCTCCTACAATGAGCAGTTCTTC
-	TRBV27	-	TRBJ1-2	CASSFNGRGLTNYGYTF	TGTGCCAGCAGTTTCAATGGGCGGGGGTTGACTAACTATGGCTACACCTTC
TRBD1	TRBV2	-	TRBJ1-4	CASSDYGQGYNEKLFF	TGTGCCAGCAGTGACTACGGACAGGGGTATAATGAAAAACTGTTTTTT
TRBD1	TRBV5-1	-	TRBJ2-1	CASSFGTGWNEQFF	TGCGCCAGCAGCTTCGGGACAGGGTGGAATGAGCAGTTCTTC
-	TRBV7-9	few	TRBJ2-3	CASSRSLGSPSTDTQYF	TGTGCCAGCAGCCGTAGCCTGGGCAGTCCTAGCACAGATACGCAGTATTTT
-	TRBV5-1	few	TRBJ2-5	CASSLERSRGETQYF	TGCGCCAGCAGCCTTGAAAGGAGTCGGGGAGAGACCCAGTACTTC
-	TRBV12-3/TRBV12-4	few	TRBJ1-2	CASTDERGYGYTF	TGTGCCAGCACCGACGAACGGGGGTATGGCTACACCTTC
-	TRBV6-2/TRBV6-3	few	TRBJ2-2	CASSYSIGQSNTGELFF	TGTGCCAGCAGTTACTCGATCGGGCAGTCAAACACCGGGGAGCTGTTTTTT
-	TRBV12-3/TRBV12-4	many	TRBJ1-4	CASSLGAREKLFF	TGCGCCAGCAGCTTGGGAGCGAGAGAAAAACTGTTTTTT
-	TRBV7-2	-	TRBJ2-7	CASTRQVQGSYEQYF	TGTGCCAGCACCAGACAGGTCCAAGGGTCCTACGAGCAGTACTTC